Detailed here is one T cell receptor (beta chain). In germline, CDR1 is SGHNT, CDR2 YYREEE (reference sequence). Deletions cut 0 bases from V and 9 bases from J, with 13 bases between. The CDR3 extends over 14 amino acids. The data were taken from a study of shared T cell receptors in the human thymus. Here immunoSEQ multiplex PCR was the method, and the copy in TCRdb shows in-frame clones only, minus some. This table holds hundreds of thousands of clones, about 89% found once. The sample was also reused in another study, on human thymus T cells. In that study: Having corrective surgery for congenital heart defects, healthy Finnish infants were the ones who donated. Resected material from corrective heart surgery provided the thymus tissue analysed. Repertoires from thymus and blood appeared to show biased V and J gene usage.

Input material: thymocytes. The J gene is TRBJ1-5, the V gene TRBV5-4, with D hard to call. This clonotype originated in a boy under two years old with a congenital heart defect. The CDR3 reads CASSLGAGGAPQHF. The DNA for the CDR3 is TGTGCCAGCAGCTTGGGGGCGGGTGGTGCGCCCCAGCATTTT.